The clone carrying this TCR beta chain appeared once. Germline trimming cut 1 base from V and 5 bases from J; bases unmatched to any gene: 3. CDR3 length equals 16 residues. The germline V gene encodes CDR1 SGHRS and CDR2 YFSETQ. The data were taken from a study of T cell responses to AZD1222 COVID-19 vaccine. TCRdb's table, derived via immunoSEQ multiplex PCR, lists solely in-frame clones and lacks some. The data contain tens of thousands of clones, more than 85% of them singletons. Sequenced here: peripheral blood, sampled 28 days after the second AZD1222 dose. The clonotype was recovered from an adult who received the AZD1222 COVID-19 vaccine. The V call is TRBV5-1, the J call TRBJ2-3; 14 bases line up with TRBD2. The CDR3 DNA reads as TGCGCCAGCAGCTTGCTCGGGACTAGCGGGAGAGATACGCAGTATTTT. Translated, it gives CASSLLGTSGRDTQYF.